The sequence of this T cell receptor beta chain was determined in a study of control samples from healthy donors and cancer patients. Data came from immunoSEQ multiplex PCR; TCRdb stores just in-frame clones and leaves some out. This sample has tens of thousands of clones; roughly 84% occur once, and the top ten carry over 3.5%. Sequencing was done on a sample of blood. This receptor was taken from a woman aged 50 to 60 in good health.

The CDR3 sequence: CASSPELAGGNEQFF. The CDR3 DNA follows: TGTGCCAGCTCACCCGAATTAGCGGGGGGGAATGAGCAGTTCTTC. The genes are TRBV18 and TRBJ2-1; the match to TRBD2 covers 11 bases. V dropped 3 bases and J dropped 7; count of bases not matched to a gene: 5. Germline V CDR1 and CDR2: KGHSH, LQKENI. CDR3 length: 15 amino acids.